This entry lists 26 T cell receptor beta chains sequenced from one sample in a study of immune characterization of retroperitoneal liposarcoma. TCRdb reprocessed the PCR reads with MiXCR, giving one entry per CDR3 protein. The sample gives under 3,500 distinct CDR3 sequences, around 29% of which show up once; roughly a sixth is in the top ten. Sequencing was carried out using tumor tissue. The source of these receptors is a female donor with retroperitoneal liposarcoma.

The J gene is TRBJ2-1, the V gene TRBV6-8, with 7 bases identical to TRBD1. Germline lookup yields CDR1 MNHGY and CDR2 SAAAGT. The ends lost 5 bases at V and 6 bases at J; junction bases unmatched: 10. CDR3 size: 15 residues. The CDR3 nucleotides read TGTGCCAGCAGTGCCAGAGGACAGGTGGCCAATGAGCAGTTCTTC. The encoded protein is CASSARGQVANEQFF.

This clonotype is classed as medium-sized. One end of the junction fails to match germline, which may point to a read error. V gene TRBV6-1 combines with J gene TRBJ2-2; D is tentatively TRBD1 or TRBD2 (5 bases each). Germline loops: CDR1 MNHNS, CDR2 SASEGT. The CDR3 has 16 amino acids. This CDR3 is CASSERWGTKTGELFF. The CDR3 DNA sequence: TGTGCCAGCAGTGAGAGATGGGGGACGAAAACCGGGGAGCTGTTTTTT.

This clonotype was detected a few times. The rearrangement links TRBV4-1 to TRBJ2-2, with D hard to call. This CDR3 has 17 amino acids. With 0 bases removed from V and 2 bases from J, the gap between germline ends came to 13 bases. Germline V CDR1 and CDR2: MGHRA, YSYEKL. The CDR3 here is CASSQDVGKPNTGELFF. Here the CDR3 DNA reads TGCGCCAGCAGCCAAGATGTGGGGAAACCCAACACCGGGGAGCTGTTTTTT.

This clonotype was seen a few times. This chain uses TRBV10-1 with TRBJ2-1, with 15 bases identical to TRBD2. The germline CDR1 and CDR2 sequences are WNHNN and SYGVQD (reference sequence). This CDR3 region has 16 residues. Germline trimming cut 4 bases from V and 4 bases from J; bases unmatched to any gene: 2. Here the CDR3 DNA reads TGCGCCAGCAGTGTAGGACTAGCGGGAGGGTACAATGAGCAGTTCTTC. Residues: CASSVGLAGGYNEQFF.

This clonotype is medium-sized in the sample. The chain combines TRBV27 with TRBJ1-5, with 7 positions matching TRBD1. V shed 5 bases, J shed 2 bases, and the junction held 6 bases outside the gene matches. Germline values: CDR1 MNHEY, CDR2 SMNVEV (reference sequence). CDR3 length: 15 residues. The CDR3 DNA sequence: TGTGCCAGCAGTAAGACAGGGTTTGGCAATCAGCCCCAGCATTTT. Translation gives CASSKTGFGNQPQHF.

By share, this clonotype counts as medium-sized. V gene TRBV11-3 combines with J gene TRBJ2-2; D call uncertain. V gave up 2 bases and J gave up 6 bases, with 10 bases separating them. This CDR3 has 14 amino acids. CDR1 is SGHNT, CDR2 YENEEA, per germline. The CDR3 loop reads CASSLNRGSGELFF. The CDR3 nucleotides are TGTGCCAGCAGCTTAAACCGAGGTTCCGGGGAGCTGTTTTTT.

V usage is TRBV6-1 and J usage is TRBJ2-1; 9 bases match TRBD1. The J call may be incorrect, as the DNA end agrees better with TRBJ2-7. Looked up from germline, CDR1 is MNHNS and CDR2 is SASEGT. CDR3 length: 15 amino acids. The CDR3: CASSPWDRVSYEQYF. The CDR3 nucleotides read TGTGCCAGCTCCCCCTGGGACAGGGTGTCCTACGAGCAGTACTTC.

The gene calls are TRBV6-1 and TRBJ2-1, with D perhaps matching TRBD1 or TRBD2 (5 bases each). Trimming shortened V by 4 bases and J by 10 bases, and 17 bases separated the two germline ends. The germline V gene has CDR1 MNHNS and CDR2 SASEGT. This CDR3 has 14 residues. CDR3 loop: CASSVGEFSYEQFF. The CDR3 coding sequence is TGTGCCAGCAGTGTAGGGGAGTTCTCCTACGAGCAGTTCTTC.

This clonotype is deemed hyperexpanded. The V call is TRBV12-3 or TRBV12-4, the J call TRBJ2-1; 12 nucleotides line up with TRBD2. V dropped 6 bases and J dropped 5; count of bases not matched to a gene: 8. This CDR3 comprises 16 residues. The CDR3: CASSYETSGRNNEQFF. For the CDR3, the DNA is TGTGCCAGCAGCTATGAGACTAGCGGGAGAAACAATGAGCAGTTCTTC.

In its sample, this clonotype ranks as large. The chain couples TRBV6-1 to TRBJ2-7; a weak D match, TRBD1 (6 bases). CDR3 length equals 15 residues. V lost 6 bases, J lost 2 bases, and 17 bases lay in between. Germline CDR1 and CDR2: MNHNS and SASEGT. The CDR3 DNA reads as TGTGCCAGCAGCACCAAGGGGGACGCAGCCTACGAGCAGTACTTC. This sequence encodes CASSTKGDAAYEQYF.

V gene TRBV9 combines with J gene TRBJ2-3; possible D gene TRBD1, 5 bases. Germline lookup yields CDR1 SGDLS and CDR2 YYNGEE. V lost 4 bases, J lost 2 bases, and 14 bases lay in between. The CDR3 consists of 15 residues. CDR3 sequence: CASSSVQENTDTQYF. The CDR3 nucleotides are TGTGCCAGCAGCTCCGTACAGGAGAACACAGATACGCAGTATTTT.

Judged by abundance, this clonotype is medium-sized (0.01 to 0.1%). This chain uses TRBV19 with TRBJ2-1; D remains unclear. The CDR3 covers 17 residues. With 5 bases removed from V and 0 bases from J, the gap between germline ends came to 17 bases. Germline-derived CDR1 and CDR2 are LNHDA and SQIVND (reference sequence). The CDR3 region has the DNA TGTGCCAGTAGTTCCTCTCGCCTCAGGAGCTCCTACAATGAGCAGTTCTTC. Residues: CASSSSRLRSSYNEQFF.

The genes are TRBV30 and TRBJ2-1, with D perhaps matching TRBD1 or TRBD2 (6 bases each). This CDR3 has 15 residues. CDR1 is GTSNPN and CDR2 is SVGIG in the germline V gene (reference sequence). Trimming pared 2 bases from V and 0 bases from J, leaving 11 bases between. As DNA, the CDR3 is TGTGCCTGGAGTAGGGGGGAAAGCTCCTACAATGAGCAGTTCTTC. Protein product: CAWSRGESSYNEQFF.

By frequency in the sample, this clonotype is medium-sized. The chain joins TRBV27 to TRBJ2-2; TRBD1 matches at 7 bases. The CDR3 is 16 amino acids. V shed 5 bases, J shed 2 bases, and the junction held 8 bases outside the gene matches. The germline CDR1 and CDR2 sequences are MNHEY and SMNVEV (reference sequence). This CDR3 is CASSPSRGLNTGELFF. The CDR3 nucleotides are TGTGCCAGCAGTCCTTCAAGGGGGCTTAACACCGGGGAGCTGTTTTTT.

About this clonotype itself: This may arise from a read error, as a much more abundant clone is one base away. This rearrangement joins TRBV6-6 to TRBJ2-1; D is perhaps TRBD1 or TRBD2 (6 bases each). The J call could be wrong; TRBJ2-7 is a better fit for the DNA end. Germline values: CDR1 MNHNY, CDR2 SVGAGI (reference sequence). This CDR3 is built from 15 residues. The CDR3 sequence is CASIPEGGRFHEQYF. The CDR3 nucleotides read TGTGCCAGCATCCCCGAGGGGGGACGGTTTCATGAGCAGTACTTC.

The genes are TRBV4-1 and TRBJ1-1; 7 positions agree with TRBD1. The V and J ends lost 7 bases and 7 bases, in that order; junction bases with no gene match: 12. Germline loops: CDR1 MGHRA, CDR2 YSYEKL. CDR3 length: 14 residues. The CDR3 nucleotides read TGCGCCAGCACCGAAGGGGGCAGGGTGAGTGAAGCTTTCTTT. Protein: CASTEGGRVSEAFF.

By its share, this clonotype is medium-sized (0.01 to 0.1%). The V gene is TRBV6-1, the J gene TRBJ2-1; 9 bases are shared with TRBD1. V lost 5 bases, J lost 10 bases, and 15 bases stayed unmatched. CDR3 length: 16 residues. Germline V CDR1 and CDR2: MNHNS, SASEGT. The CDR3: CASSRRGGTGKYEQFF. CDR3 nucleotide sequence: TGTGCCAGCAGTCGAAGGGGGGGGACAGGGAAATACGAGCAGTTCTTC.

This clonotype has a handful of counts. The chain employs TRBV6-6 and TRBJ2-3; 7 bases are shared with TRBD2. Losses at the gene ends were 8 bases for V and 3 bases for J; bases not matched to a gene: 8. The CDR3 length is 14 residues. CDR1 is MNHNY, CDR2 SVGAGI, per germline (reference sequence). In DNA, the CDR3 is TGTGCCAGCGTGGGAGGGTTTGGGACAGATACGCAGTATTTT. Amino acid sequence: CASVGGFGTDTQYF.

This clonotype was seen a handful of times. Relative to the germline gene, one junction end is altered; a read error may explain this. The chain combines TRBV12-3 or TRBV12-4 with TRBJ2-1; no clear D. This CDR3 region has 15 residues. The CDR3 reads CASSLDTGFYNEQFF. The CDR3 nucleotides are TGTGCCAGCAGCTTAGACACGGGTTTCTACAATGAGCAGTTCTTC.

This chain connects TRBV6-1 to TRBJ1-6; the D is unclear. This CDR3 has 14 amino acids. V gave up 2 bases and J gave up 10 bases, with 12 bases separating them. In germline, CDR1 is MNHNS, CDR2 SASEGT. CDR3 sequence reads: CASSEPVTGSPLHF. DNA of the CDR3: TGTGCCAGCAGTGAACCGGTTACGGGGTCACCCCTCCACTTT.

This clonotype was recorded once. The rearrangement joins TRBV12-3 or TRBV12-4 to TRBJ2-1; TRBD1 agrees at 8 bases. The DNA end lines up better with TRBJ2-5; the J call may be wrong. The CDR3 spans 15 residues. The CDR3 DNA is TGTGCCAGCAGTTTAGGACAGGGGATTCAAGAGACCCAGTACTTC. Translating it yields CASSLGQGIQETQYF.

This clonotype is deemed medium-sized. This chain links TRBV10-2 with TRBJ2-2, with a tentative D call TRBD2 (6 bases). Trimming removed 0 bases at V and 1 base at J, with 9 bases between. Germline CDR1 and CDR2: WSHSY and SAAADI. This CDR3 is built from 16 residues. The CDR3: CASSESGSGNTGELFF. The CDR3 nucleotides read TGCGCCAGCAGTGAGTCGGGTAGCGGGAACACCGGGGAGCTGTTTTTT.

The J gene is TRBJ2-3, the V gene TRBV6-6, with D uncertain. Trimming pared 0 bases from V and 6 bases from J, leaving 4 bases between. CDR3 length: 12 residues. CDR1 and CDR2 (germline): MNHNY, SVGAGI (reference sequence). Here the CDR3 DNA reads TGTGCCAGCAGTTACTCGCAGGATACGCAGTATTTT. Its protein product is CASSYSQDTQYF.

This clonotype appeared a few times. This chain links TRBV6-1 with TRBJ2-1; D gene unclear. Germline CDR1 MNHNS, CDR2 SASEGT. Between the trimmed V and J ends, which lost 1 base and 12 bases, there was a span of 10 bases. The CDR3 spans 12 residues. The CDR3 loop is CASSEGSLGQFF. The DNA of the CDR3 is TGTGCCAGCAGTGAAGGCAGTTTAGGGCAGTTCTTC.

This clonotype was found a few times. With a much larger clone just one base away, this may be a read error. This rearrangement joins TRBV4-1 to TRBJ2-4, with unresolved D. The CDR3 is 13 amino acids. Trimming took off 4 bases at V and 13 bases at J, with 17 bases between the two ends. Per germline, CDR1 MGHRA and CDR2 YSYEKL. The CDR3 here is CASSPMEYNEQYF. CDR3 DNA: TGCGCCAGCAGCCCCATGGAGTACAATGAGCAGTACTTC.

This clonotype was observed a few times. The chain joins TRBV7-2 to TRBJ2-1, with TRBD2 matching over 8 bases. In germline, CDR1 is SGHTA, CDR2 FQGNSA. Unmatched junction bases numbered 10, after V lost 5 bases and J lost 4 bases. This CDR3 comprises 16 residues. The CDR3 loop is CASSKRAGALYNEQFF. In nucleotides, the CDR3 is TGTGCCAGCAGCAAGAGAGCGGGAGCGCTATACAATGAGCAGTTCTTC.